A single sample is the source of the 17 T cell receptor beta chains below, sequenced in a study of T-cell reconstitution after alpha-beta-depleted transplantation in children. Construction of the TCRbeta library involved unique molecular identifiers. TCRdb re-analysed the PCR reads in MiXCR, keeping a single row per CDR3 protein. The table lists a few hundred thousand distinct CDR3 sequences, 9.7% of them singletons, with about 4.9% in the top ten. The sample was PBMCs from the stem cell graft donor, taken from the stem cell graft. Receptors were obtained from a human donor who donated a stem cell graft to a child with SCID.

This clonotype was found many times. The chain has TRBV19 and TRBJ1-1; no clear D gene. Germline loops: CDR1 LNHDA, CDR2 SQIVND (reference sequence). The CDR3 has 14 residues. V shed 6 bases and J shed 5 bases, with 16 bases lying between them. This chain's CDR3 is CASRPFSGGTEAFF. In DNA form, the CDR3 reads TGTGCCAGTAGACCTTTTTCAGGAGGGACTGAAGCTTTCTTT.

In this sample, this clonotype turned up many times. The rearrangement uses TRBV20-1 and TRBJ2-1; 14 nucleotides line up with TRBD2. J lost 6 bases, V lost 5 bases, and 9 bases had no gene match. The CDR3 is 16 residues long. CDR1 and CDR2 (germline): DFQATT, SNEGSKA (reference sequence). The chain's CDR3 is CSALSGTSGGFNEQFF. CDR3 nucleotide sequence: TGCAGTGCTCTTTCCGGGACTAGCGGGGGATTCAATGAGCAGTTCTTC.

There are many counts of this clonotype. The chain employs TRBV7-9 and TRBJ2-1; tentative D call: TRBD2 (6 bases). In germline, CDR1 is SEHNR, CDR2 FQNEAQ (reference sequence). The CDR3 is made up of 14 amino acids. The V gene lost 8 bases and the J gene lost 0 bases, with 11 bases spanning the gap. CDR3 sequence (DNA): TGTGCCAGCTCACGCGGGGCCTCCTACAATGAGCAGTTCTTC. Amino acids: CASSRGASYNEQFF.

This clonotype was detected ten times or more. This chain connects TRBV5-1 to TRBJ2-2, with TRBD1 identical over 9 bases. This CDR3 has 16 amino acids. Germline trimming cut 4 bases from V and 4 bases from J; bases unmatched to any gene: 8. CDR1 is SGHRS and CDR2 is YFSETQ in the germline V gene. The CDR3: CASSQTGTGSTGELFF. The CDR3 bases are TGCGCCAGCAGCCAAACCGGGACAGGGAGCACCGGGGAGCTGTTTTTT.

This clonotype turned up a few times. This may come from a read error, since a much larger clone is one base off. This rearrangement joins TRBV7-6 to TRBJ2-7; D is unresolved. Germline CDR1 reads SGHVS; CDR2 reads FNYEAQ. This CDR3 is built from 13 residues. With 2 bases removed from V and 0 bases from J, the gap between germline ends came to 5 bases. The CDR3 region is CASSLTASYEQYF. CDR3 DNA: TGTGCCAGCAGCTTAACAGCCTCCTACGAGCAGTACTTC.

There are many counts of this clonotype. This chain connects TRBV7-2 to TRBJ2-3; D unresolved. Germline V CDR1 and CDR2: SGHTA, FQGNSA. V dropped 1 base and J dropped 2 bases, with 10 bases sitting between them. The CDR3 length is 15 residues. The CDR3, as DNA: TGTGCCAGCAGCTTAGATTTCGGAATCACAGATACGCAGTATTTT. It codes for CASSLDFGITDTQYF.

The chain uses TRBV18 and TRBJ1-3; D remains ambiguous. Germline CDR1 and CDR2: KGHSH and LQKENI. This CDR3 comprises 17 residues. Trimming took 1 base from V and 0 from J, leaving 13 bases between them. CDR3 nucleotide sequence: TGTGCCAGCTCACCACTTTTGGCTTCATCCTCTGGAAACACCATATATTTT. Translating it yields CASSPLLASSSGNTIYF.

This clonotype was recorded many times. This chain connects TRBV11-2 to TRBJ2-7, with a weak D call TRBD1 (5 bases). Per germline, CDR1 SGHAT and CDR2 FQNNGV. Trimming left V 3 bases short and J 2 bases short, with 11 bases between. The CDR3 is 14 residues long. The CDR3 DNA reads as TGTGCCAGCAGCTTGGCTCGGACAACCTACGAGCAGTACTTC. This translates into CASSLARTTYEQYF.

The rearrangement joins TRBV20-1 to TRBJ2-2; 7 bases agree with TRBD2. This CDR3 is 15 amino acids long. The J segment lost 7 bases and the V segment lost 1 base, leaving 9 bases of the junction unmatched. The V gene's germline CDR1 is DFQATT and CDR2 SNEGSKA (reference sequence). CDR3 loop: CSARAGRGGNGELFF. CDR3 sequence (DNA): TGCAGTGCTAGAGCGGGGAGGGGAGGAAACGGGGAGCTGTTTTTT.

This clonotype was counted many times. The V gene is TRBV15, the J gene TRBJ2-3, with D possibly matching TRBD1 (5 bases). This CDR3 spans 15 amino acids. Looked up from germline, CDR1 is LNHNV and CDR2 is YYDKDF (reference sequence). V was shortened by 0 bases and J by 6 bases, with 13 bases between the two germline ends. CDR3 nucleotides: TGTGCCACCAGCAGAGATCCCGACAGTAGGGATACGCAGTATTTT. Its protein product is CATSRDPDSRDTQYF. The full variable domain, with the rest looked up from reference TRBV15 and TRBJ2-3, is DAMVIQNPRYQVTQFGKPVTLSCSQTLNHNVMYWYQQKSSQAPKLLFHYYDKDFNNEADTPDNFQSRRPNTSFCFLDIRSPGLGDTAMYLCATSRDPDSRDTQYFGPGTRLTVL.

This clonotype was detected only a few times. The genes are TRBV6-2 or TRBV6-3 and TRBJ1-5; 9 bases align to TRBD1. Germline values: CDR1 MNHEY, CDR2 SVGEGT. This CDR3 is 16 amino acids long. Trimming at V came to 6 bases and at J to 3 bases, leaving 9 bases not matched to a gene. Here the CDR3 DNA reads TGTGCCAGCAGACCGACCGGGACAGGGCCCAATCAGCCCCAGCATTTT. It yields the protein CASRPTGTGPNQPQHF.

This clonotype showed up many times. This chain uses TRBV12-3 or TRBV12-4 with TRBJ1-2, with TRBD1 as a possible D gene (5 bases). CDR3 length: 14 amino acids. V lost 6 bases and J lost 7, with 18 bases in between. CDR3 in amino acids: CASRPGNVLGGYTF. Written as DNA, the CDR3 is TGTGCCAGCAGGCCAGGGAATGTGCTTGGTGGCTACACCTTC.

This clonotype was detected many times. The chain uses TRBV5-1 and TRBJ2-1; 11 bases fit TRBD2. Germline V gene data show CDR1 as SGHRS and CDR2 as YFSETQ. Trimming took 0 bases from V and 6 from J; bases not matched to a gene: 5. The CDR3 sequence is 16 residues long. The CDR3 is CASSLEASGGPNEQFF. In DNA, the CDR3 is TGCGCCAGCAGCTTGGAAGCTAGCGGGGGGCCCAATGAGCAGTTCTTC.

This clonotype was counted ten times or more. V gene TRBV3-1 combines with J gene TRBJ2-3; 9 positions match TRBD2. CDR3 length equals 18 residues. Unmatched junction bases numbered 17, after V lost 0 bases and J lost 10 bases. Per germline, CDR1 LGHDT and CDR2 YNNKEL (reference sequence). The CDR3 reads CASSQDFGLAGRREAQYF. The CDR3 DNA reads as TGTGCCAGCAGCCAAGATTTCGGCCTAGCGGGGCGAAGAGAAGCGCAGTATTTT.

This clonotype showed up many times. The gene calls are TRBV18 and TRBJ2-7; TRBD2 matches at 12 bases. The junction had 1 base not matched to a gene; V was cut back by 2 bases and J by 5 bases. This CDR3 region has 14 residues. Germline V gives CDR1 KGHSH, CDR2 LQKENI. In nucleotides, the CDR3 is TGTGCCAGCTCACCAAGACTAGCGGGGGACGAGCAGTACTTC. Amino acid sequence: CASSPRLAGDEQYF.

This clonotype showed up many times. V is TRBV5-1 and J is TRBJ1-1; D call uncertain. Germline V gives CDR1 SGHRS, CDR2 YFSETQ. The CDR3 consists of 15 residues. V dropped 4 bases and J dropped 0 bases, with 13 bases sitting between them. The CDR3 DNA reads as TGCGCCAGCAGCAAAACTCAAGAACTGAACACTGAAGCTTTCTTT. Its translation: CASSKTQELNTEAFF. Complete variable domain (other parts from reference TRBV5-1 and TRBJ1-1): KAGVTQTPRYLIKTRGQQVTLSCSPISGHRSVSWYQQTPGQGLQFLFEYFSETQRNKGNFPGRFSGRQFSNSRSEMNVSTLELGDSALYLCASSKTQELNTEAFFGQGTRLTVV.

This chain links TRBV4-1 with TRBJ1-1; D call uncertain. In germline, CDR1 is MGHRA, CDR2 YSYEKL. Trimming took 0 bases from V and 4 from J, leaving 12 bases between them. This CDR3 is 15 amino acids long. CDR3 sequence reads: CASSQESWWFTEAFF. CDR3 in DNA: TGCGCCAGCAGCCAAGAGTCATGGTGGTTCACTGAAGCTTTCTTT.